This paragraph reports one TCR beta chain. No antigen is known for it. The sample is drawn from a study of OX40 agonist ivuxolimab in advanced cancers. The CDR3 is 15 amino acids. Germline V gives CDR1 SGHTA, CDR2 FQGNSA. With 0 bases removed from V and 5 bases from J, the gap between germline ends came to 12 bases. General study findings and limits: CD4+ and CD8+ blood T cells expanded clonally by week 6 at 0.1 to 3.0 mg/kg.

Data came from immunoSEQ multiplex PCR; TCRdb stores just in-frame clones and leaves some out. In the table there are approximately 74,000 clones, about 88% of which are singletons. The sequences come from CD4+ or CD8+ T cells sorted from blood, collected in a trial of the OX40 agonist ivuxolimab. This sequence originates from an adult with an advanced solid tumor such as melanoma, head and neck, liver or kidney cancer. This rearrangement joins TRBV7-2 to TRBJ2-3; maybe TRBD1 (6 bases). For the CDR3, the DNA is TGTGCCAGCAGCTTAGCTACAGGGTTCATAGATACGCAGTATTTT. As protein: CASSLATGFIDTQYF.